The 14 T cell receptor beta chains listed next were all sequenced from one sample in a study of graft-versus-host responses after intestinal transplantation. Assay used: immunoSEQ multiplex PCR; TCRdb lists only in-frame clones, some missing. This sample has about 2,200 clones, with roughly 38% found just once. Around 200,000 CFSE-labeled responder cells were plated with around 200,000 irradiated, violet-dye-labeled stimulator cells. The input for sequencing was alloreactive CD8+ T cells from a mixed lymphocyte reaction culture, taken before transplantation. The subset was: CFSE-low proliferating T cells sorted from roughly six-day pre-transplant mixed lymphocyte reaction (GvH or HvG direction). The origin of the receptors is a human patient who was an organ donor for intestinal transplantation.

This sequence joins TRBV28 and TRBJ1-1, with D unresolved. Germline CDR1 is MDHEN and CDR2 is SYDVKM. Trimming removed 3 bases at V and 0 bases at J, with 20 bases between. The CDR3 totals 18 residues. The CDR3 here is CASSFLGHVDLLNTEAFF. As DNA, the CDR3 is TGTGCCAGCAGTTTTCTAGGGCACGTCGACCTCTTGAACACTGAAGCTTTCTTT.

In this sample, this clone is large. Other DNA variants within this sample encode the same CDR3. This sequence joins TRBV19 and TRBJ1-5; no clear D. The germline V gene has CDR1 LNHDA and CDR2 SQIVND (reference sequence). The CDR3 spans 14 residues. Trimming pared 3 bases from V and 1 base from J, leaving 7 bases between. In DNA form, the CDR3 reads TGTGCCAGTAGTATTTCGTCGAGCAATCAGCCCCAGCATTTT. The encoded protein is CASSISSSNQPQHF.

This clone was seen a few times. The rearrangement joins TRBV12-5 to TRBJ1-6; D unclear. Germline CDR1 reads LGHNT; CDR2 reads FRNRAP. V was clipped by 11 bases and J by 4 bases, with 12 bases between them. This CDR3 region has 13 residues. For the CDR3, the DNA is TGTGCTCGAGACTTGGAGTATAATTCACCCCTCCACTTT. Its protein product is CARDLEYNSPLHF.

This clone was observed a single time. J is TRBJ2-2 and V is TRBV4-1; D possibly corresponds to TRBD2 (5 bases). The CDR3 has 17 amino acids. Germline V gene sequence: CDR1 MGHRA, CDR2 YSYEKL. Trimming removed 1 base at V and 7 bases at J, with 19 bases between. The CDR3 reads CASSQVLSGMFFGELFF. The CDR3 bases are TGCGCCAGCAGCCAAGTTCTCTCGGGGATGTTTTTCGGGGAGCTGTTTTTT.

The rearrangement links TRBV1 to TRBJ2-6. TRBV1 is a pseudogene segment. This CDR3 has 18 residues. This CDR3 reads CTSSTHGLCTKRANVLTF. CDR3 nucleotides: TGCACCAGCAGTACACATGGTTTGTGCACAAAGCGGGCCAACGTCCTGACTTTC.

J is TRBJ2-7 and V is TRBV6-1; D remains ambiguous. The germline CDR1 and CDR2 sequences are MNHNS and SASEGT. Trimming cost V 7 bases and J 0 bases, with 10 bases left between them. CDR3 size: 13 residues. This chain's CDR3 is CASTTGNSYEQYF. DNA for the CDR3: TGTGCCAGCACCACGGGTAACTCCTACGAGCAGTACTTC.

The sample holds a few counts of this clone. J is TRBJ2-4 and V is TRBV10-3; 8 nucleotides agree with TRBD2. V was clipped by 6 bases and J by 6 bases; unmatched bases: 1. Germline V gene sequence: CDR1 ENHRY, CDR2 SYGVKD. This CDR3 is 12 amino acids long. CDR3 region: CAIRGLGNIQYF. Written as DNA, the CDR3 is TGTGCCATCAGGGGACTAGGAAACATTCAGTACTTC.

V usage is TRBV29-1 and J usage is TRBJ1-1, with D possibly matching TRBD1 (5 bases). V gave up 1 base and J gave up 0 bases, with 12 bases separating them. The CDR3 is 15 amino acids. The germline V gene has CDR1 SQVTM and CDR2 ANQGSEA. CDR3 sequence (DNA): TGCAGCGTTGAAGGCGGCAGGGCCCTGAACACTGAAGCTTTCTTT. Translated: CSVEGGRALNTEAFF.

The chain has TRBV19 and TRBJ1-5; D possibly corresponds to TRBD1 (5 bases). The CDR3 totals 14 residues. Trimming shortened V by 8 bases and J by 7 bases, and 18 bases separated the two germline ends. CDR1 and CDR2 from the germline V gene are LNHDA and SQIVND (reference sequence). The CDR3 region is CASLMSGGGQPQHF. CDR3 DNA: TGTGCCAGTCTTATGTCTGGGGGGGGACAGCCCCAGCATTTT.

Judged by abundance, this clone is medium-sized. CDR3: CASSGRMGPYEQYF. The CDR3 DNA reads TGTGCCAGCAGTGGACGGATGGGGCCCTACGAGCAGTACTTC. V is TRBV6-6 and J is TRBJ2-7, with D maybe TRBD1 (5 bases). V was shortened by 5 bases and J by 2 bases, with 13 bases between the two germline ends. The germline CDR1 and CDR2 sequences are MNHNY and SVGAGI (reference sequence). The CDR3 loop spans 14 amino acids.

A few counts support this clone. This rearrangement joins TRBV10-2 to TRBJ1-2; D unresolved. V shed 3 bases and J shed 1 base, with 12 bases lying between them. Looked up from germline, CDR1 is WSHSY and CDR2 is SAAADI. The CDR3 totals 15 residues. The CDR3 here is CASSDGSPVNYGYTF. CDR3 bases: TGCGCCAGCAGTGATGGGAGTCCCGTTAACTATGGCTACACCTTC.

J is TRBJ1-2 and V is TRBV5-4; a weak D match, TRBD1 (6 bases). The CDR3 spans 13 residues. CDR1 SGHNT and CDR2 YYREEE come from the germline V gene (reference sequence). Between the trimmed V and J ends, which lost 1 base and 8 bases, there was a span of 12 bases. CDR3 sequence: CASSLFTGLGYTF. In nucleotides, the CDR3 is TGTGCCAGCAGCTTGTTCACAGGGTTGGGCTACACCTTC.

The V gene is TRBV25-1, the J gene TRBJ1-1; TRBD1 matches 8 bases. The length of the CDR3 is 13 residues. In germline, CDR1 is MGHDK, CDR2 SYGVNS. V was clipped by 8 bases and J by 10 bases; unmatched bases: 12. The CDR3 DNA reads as TGTGCCAGCCGCGGCGACAGGGGCGGAGGAGCTTTCTTT. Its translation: CASRGDRGGGAFF.

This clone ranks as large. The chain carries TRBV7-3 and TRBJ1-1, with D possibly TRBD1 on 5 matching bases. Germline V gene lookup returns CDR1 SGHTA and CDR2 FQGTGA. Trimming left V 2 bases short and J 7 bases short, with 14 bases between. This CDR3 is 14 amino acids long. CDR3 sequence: CASSLVGGGLEAFF. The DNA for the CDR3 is TGTGCCAGCAGCTTAGTGGGTGGGGGACTTGAAGCTTTCTTT.